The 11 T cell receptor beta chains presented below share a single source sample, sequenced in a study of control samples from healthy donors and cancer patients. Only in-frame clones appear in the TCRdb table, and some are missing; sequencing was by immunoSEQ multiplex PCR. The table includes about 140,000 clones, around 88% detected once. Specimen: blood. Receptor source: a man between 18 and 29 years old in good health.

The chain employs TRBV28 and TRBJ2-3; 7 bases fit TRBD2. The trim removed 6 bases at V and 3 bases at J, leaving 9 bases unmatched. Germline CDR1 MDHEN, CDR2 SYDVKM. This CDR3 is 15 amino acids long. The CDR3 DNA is TGTGCCAGCAGCCCACCGGGGAGGGGTACAGATACGCAGTATTTT. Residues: CASSPPGRGTDTQYF.

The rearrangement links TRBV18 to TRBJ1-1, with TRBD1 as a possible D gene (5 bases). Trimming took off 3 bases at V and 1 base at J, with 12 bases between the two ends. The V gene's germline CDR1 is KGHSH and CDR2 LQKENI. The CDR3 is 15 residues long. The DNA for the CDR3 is TGTGCCAGCTCACCGTCGTGGCAGGGGAACACTGAAGCTTTCTTT. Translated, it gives CASSPSWQGNTEAFF.

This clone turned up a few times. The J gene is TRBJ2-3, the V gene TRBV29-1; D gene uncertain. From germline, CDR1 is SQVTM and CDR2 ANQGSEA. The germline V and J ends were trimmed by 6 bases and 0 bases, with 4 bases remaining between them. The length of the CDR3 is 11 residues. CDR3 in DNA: TGCAGCGTAGACAGCACAGATACGCAGTATTTT. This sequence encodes CSVDSTDTQYF.

The CDR3 reads CASSSSWGEAFF. The CDR3 DNA reads TGTGCCAGCAGCTCAAGTTGGGGGGAAGCTTTCTTT. The V and J genes are TRBV7-2 and TRBJ1-1; D possibly corresponds to TRBD1 (5 bases). Trimming pared 4 bases from V and 8 bases from J, leaving 11 bases between. Germline V CDR1 and CDR2: SGHTA, FQGNSA. This CDR3 is built from 12 residues.

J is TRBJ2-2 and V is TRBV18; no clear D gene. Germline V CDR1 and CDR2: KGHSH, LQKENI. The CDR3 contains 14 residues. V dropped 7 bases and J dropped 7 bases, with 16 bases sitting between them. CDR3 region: CASFKVNGFGELFF. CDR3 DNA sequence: TGTGCCAGCTTTAAAGTGAACGGGTTCGGGGAGCTGTTTTTT.

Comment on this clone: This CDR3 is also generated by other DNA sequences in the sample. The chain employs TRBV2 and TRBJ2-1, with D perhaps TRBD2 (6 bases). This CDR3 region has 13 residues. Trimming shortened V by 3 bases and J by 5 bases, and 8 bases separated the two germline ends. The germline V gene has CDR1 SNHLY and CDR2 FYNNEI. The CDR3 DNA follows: TGTGCCAGCAGTGAGGGACTCAACAATGAGCAGTTCTTC. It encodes CASSEGLNNEQFF.

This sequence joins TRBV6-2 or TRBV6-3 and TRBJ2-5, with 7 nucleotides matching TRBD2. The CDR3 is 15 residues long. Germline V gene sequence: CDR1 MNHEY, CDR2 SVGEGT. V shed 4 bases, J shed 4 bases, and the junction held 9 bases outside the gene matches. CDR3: CASSSAGTTLETQYF. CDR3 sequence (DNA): TGTGCCAGCAGTTCCGCCGGGACTACTCTAGAGACCCAGTACTTC.

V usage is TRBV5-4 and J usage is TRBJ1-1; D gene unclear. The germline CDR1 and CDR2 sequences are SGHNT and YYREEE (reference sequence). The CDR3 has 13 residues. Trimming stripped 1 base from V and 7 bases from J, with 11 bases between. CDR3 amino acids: CASSLKSQVEAFF. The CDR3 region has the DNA TGTGCCAGCAGCTTGAAGTCCCAGGTTGAAGCTTTCTTT.

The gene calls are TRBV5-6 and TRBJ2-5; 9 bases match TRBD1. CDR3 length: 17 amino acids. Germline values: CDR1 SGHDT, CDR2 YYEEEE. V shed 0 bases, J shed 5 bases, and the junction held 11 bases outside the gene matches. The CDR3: CASSLAFTGGPGETQYF. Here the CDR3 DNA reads TGTGCCAGCAGCTTGGCATTCACAGGGGGCCCCGGGGAGACCCAGTACTTC. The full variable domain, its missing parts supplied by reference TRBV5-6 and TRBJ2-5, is DAGVTQSPTHLIKTRGQQVTLRCSPKSGHDTVSWYQQALGQGPQFIFQYYEEEERQRGNFPDRFSGHQFPNYSSELNVNALLLGDSALYLCASSLAFTGGPGETQYFGPGTRLLVL.

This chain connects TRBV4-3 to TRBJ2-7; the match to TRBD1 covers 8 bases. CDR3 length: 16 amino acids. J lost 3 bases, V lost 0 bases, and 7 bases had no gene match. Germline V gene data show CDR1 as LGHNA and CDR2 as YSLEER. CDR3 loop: CASSQDETGDIYEQYF. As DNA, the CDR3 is TGCGCCAGCAGCCAAGATGAGACAGGGGATATCTACGAGCAGTACTTC.

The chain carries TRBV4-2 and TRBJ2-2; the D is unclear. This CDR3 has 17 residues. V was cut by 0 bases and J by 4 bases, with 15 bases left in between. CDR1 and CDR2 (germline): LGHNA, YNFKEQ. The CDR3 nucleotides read TGTGCCAGCAGCCAAGATCTGCGCGCCTCGATCACCGGGGAGCTGTTTTTT. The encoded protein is CASSQDLRASITGELFF.